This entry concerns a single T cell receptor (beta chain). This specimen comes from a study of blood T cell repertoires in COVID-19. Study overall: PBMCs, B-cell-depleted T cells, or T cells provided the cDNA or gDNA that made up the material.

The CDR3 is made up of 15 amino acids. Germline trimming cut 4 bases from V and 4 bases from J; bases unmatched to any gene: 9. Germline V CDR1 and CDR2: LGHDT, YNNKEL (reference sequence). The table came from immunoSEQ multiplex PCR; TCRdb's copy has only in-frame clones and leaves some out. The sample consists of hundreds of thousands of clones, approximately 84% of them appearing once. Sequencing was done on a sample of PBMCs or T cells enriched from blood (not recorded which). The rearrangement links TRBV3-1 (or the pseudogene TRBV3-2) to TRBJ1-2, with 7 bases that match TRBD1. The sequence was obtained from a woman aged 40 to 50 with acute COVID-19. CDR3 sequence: CASSRQGNRGYGYTF. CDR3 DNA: TGTGCCAGCAGCCGACAGGGCAACAGAGGCTATGGCTACACCTTC.